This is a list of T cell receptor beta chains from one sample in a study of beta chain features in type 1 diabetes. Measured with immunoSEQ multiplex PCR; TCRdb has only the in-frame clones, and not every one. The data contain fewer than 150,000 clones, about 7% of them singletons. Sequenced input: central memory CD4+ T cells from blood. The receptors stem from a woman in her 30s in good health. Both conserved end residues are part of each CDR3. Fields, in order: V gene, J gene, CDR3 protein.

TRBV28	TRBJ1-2	CASSITDSNYGYTF
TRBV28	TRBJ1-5	CASSPGFSNQPQHF
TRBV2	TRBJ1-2	CASSIPEGTYGYTF
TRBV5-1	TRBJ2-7	CASSLGQGIDEQYF
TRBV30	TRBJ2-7	CAWSSPGQPLISYEQYF
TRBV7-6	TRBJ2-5	CASSPGTTSPQYF
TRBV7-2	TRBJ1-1	CASSSGGIPNTEAFF
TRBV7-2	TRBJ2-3	CASSPRLAVSTDTQYF
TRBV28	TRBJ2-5	CASTSGRGSNTQYF
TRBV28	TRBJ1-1	CASPQGVSMNTEAFF
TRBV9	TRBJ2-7	CASSYGLGMSYEQYF
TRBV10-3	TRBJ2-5	CAISRNGQAKETQYF
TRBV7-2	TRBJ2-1	CASSWTSGSDEQFF
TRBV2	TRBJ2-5	CASRGVGGPVETQYF
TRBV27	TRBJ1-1	CASSFHWDSWMNTEAFF
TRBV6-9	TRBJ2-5	CASSYSEGPETQYF
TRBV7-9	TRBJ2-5	CASRTSGQETQYF
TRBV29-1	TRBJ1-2	CSVRTGATNYGYTF
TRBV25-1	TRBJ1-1	CASSSLSGGDAEAFF
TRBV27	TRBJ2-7	CASSPPGPYEQYF
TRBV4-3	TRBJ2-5	CASSQNARDRPYF
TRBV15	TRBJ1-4	CATSRAPATNEKLFF
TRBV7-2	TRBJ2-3	CASSDRQGTDTQYF
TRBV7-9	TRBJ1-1	CASSLVGESTEAFF
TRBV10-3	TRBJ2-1	CAISEAGLAEFRNEQFF
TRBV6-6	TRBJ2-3	CASSTNNLKDTQYF
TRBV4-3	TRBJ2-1	CASSQDRDSNEQFF
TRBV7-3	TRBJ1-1	CASSLRPERAEAFF
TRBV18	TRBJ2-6	CASSPLGLAGERSGANVLTF
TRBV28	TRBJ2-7	CATETGLSYEQYF
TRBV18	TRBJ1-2	CASSQDPGGYGYTF